A selection of T cell receptor beta chains follows, all from one sample in a study of T cells in Graves' hyperthyroidism and ophthalmopathy. TCRdb processed the multiplex PCR reads anew with MiXCR; each CDR3 protein has one entry. The sample has about 700,000 distinct CDR3 sequences, 14% seen once. Sequencing used blood. The receptor set was obtained from a woman aged 18-35 years with Graves' hyperthyroidism. Each CDR3 is given with its conserved first and last residue. A D gene is named only where the DNA matches it firmly. Not all rows give a size; the values are once, few, many and, for expanded clones, a class.

clone size	J gene	D gene	V gene	CDR3 protein	CDR3 DNA
many	TRBJ1-2	TRBD1	TRBV5-6	CASSPGQFGGYTF	TGTGCCAGCAGCCCGGGACAGTTCGGTGGCTACACCTTC
many	TRBJ1-1	.	TRBV18	CASSPTGNTEAFF	TGTGCCAGCTCACCCACAGGGAACACTGAAGCTTTCTTT
many	TRBJ2-7	.	TRBV18	CASSPAIYEQYF	TGTGCCAGCTCACCCGCGATCTACGAGCAGTACTTC
.	TRBJ2-5	TRBD2	TRBV7-8	CASSLPGTSVVETQYF	TGTGCCAGCAGCTTGCCAGGGACTAGCGTCGTAGAGACCCAGTACTTC
.	TRBJ2-5	.	TRBV6-2/TRBV6-3	CASGQGTQYF	TGTGCCAGCGGGCAAGGAACCCAGTACTTC
many	TRBJ2-5	TRBD2	TRBV3-1	CASSRGLAGGTGTQYF	TGTGCCAGCAGCCGAGGACTAGCGGGAGGTACCGGGACCCAGTACTTC
many	TRBJ1-4	.	TRBV12-3/TRBV12-4	CASRMRGGLTNEKLFF	TGTGCCAGCAGGATGAGGGGGGGGCTGACTAATGAAAAACTGTTTTTT
.	TRBJ2-1	.	TRBV2	CASSVAGPMNEQFF	TGTGCCAGCAGTGTTGCAGGGCCTATGAATGAGCAGTTCTTC
many	TRBJ2-7	TRBD1	TRBV7-8	CASSRQGNSYEQYF	TGTGCCAGCAGCCGACAGGGAAACTCCTACGAGCAGTACTTC
many	TRBJ1-1	.	TRBV13	CASSLDGTNGVTEAFF	TGTGCCAGCAGCCTGGACGGGACGAACGGGGTAACTGAAGCTTTCTTT
many	TRBJ1-5	.	TRBV7-2	CASSLAAARNQPQHF	TGTGCCAGCAGCTTAGCGGCGGCAAGAAATCAGCCCCAGCATTTT
few	TRBJ2-3	.	TRBV4-1	CASSQDGLATDTQYF	TGCGCCAGCAGCCAAGATGGCCTTGCCACAGATACGCAGTATTTT
few	TRBJ2-1	TRBD2	TRBV15	CATSRTSGSINEQFF	TGTGCCACCAGCAGGACTAGCGGGAGTATAAATGAGCAGTTCTTC
many	TRBJ2-5	.	TRBV5-1	CASSLGDRRKETQYF	TGCGCCAGCAGCTTGGGAGACAGGCGGAAAGAGACCCAGTACTTC
.	TRBJ2-3	.	TRBV24-1	CATSDFGSSSTDTQYF	TGTGCCACCAGTGATTTTGGCTCTAGTAGCACAGATACGCAGTATTTT
few	TRBJ2-5	.	TRBV19	CASSIAGAGLETQYF	TGTGCCAGTAGTATAGCGGGAGCTGGATTGGAGACCCAGTACTTC
many	TRBJ2-3	TRBD2	TRBV7-9	CASSPPGLAGGSDTQYF	TGTGCCAGCAGCCCCCCGGGGCTAGCGGGAGGATCAGATACGCAGTATTTT
many	TRBJ1-1	.	TRBV12-3/TRBV12-4	CASRPRNTEAFF	TGTGCCAGCCGACCCCGCAACACTGAAGCTTTCTTT
.	TRBJ2-7	TRBD1	TRBV2	CASREQGLGFYEQYF	TGTGCCAGCAGGGAACAGGGGTTAGGGTTCTACGAGCAGTACTTC
many	TRBJ2-7	.	TRBV5-1	CASRMDHYEQYF	TGCGCCAGCAGAATGGACCACTACGAGCAGTACTTC
many	TRBJ2-1	.	TRBV5-6	CASSGALASYNEQFF	TGTGCCAGCAGCGGGGCCCTAGCGTCCTACAATGAGCAGTTCTTC
once	TRBJ2-1	.	TRBV6-4	CASSEWTGGGEQFF	TGTGCCAGCAGTGAATGGACTGGTGGTGGGGAGCAGTTCTTC